Here is one T cell receptor (beta chain) with its context. Its antigen is still unknown. The sample's time point: pre-treatment sample, taken before nivolumab and TIL therapy. Most excised metastases sampled were pleural nodules or supraclavicular lymph nodes. Patients were adults with stage 4 NSCLC. CDR3 length: 13 residues. This was the immunoSEQ v3 assay. Sequencing was performed with immunoSEQ multiplex PCR; in TCRdb, only in-frame clones are kept and a portion is missing. The data hold 45,000 to 50,000 clones, with around 64% observed a single time. The entry originates in a study of TIL therapy for anti-PD-1-resistant metastatic lung cancer. Broader study findings: Many TIL product clones were absent from baseline tumor, suggesting clonal contraction. Treatment-naive, never-smoker and oncogene-addicted patients were overrepresented in this highly selected cohort.

The origin of this receptor is a person between 30 and 79 years old with non-small cell lung cancer. Sequencing used tumor tissue, obtained at baseline. The chain links TRBV21-1 to TRBJ1-2. TRBV21-1 is a pseudogene. CDR3 nucleotide sequence: TGTGCCAGCCACAGAGGAGGGGCCTATGGCTACACCTTC. As protein: CASHRGGAYGYTF.